Listed below are T cell receptor beta chains from one sample, sequenced in a study of cytomegalovirus exposure and HLA in healthy donors. Data came from immunoSEQ multiplex PCR; TCRdb stores just in-frame clones and leaves some out. The sample includes about 55,000 clones, roughly 80% of them seen just once. Sample: PBMCs. The receptors stem from a young man in good health and CMV-seronegative. Each CDR3 is given without its conserved first and last residue.

V: TRBV11-2; J: TRBJ1-5; CDR3: ASSLGEGRSNQPQH
V: TRBV4-3; J: TRBJ2-3; CDR3: ASSQAYGTITDTQY
V: TRBV7-2; J: TRBJ1-1; CDR3: ASSLEGAWTEAF
V: TRBV2; J: TRBJ2-5; CDR3: ASSKQGHQETQY
V: TRBV30; J: TRBJ1-6; CDR3: AWSVYRAAYNSPLH
V: TRBV6-5; J: TRBJ2-3; CDR3: ASSHGGGSDTQY
V: TRBV29-1; J: .; CDR3: SVEDPGTGSNEQY
V: TRBV7-8; J: TRBJ2-1; CDR3: ASSVLAGGNNEQF
V: TRBV7-2; J: TRBJ2-5; CDR3: ASSLTGTPGKTQY
V: TRBV2; J: TRBJ2-2; CDR3: ASLGGSVTGELF
V: TRBV2; J: TRBJ2-2; CDR3: ASSEGWSSGELF
V: TRBV6-5; J: TRBJ2-7; CDR3: ASSRDTTTYEQY